Sequencing of this TCR beta chain was carried out in a study of glioma-infiltrating T cells after dendritic cell vaccination. Regarding the study as a whole: Higher TCR clonality did not directly relate to longer survival.

This CDR3 region has 15 residues. Germline trimming cut 4 bases from V and 7 bases from J; bases unmatched to any gene: 4. The germline V gene has CDR1 LGHNA and CDR2 YSLEER. For this clone: Its antigen is unknown.

The PCR used 60 V beta and 13 J beta primers. Libraries were prepared by immunoSEQ multiplex PCR; TCRdb keeps only in-frame clonotypes and omits some of them. The data hold about 95,000 clones, with more than 75% observed a single time. Fresh-frozen tumor tissue and more than two years of survival data were available for all. The chain joins TRBV4-3 to TRBJ1-6, with TRBD1 matching over 10 bases. The receptor was isolated from a human donor with glioblastoma. Sample: blood, taken before dendritic cell vaccination. The CDR3 nucleotides are TGCGCCAGCAGCCTGGGGACAGGGGTGAATTCACCCCTCCACTTT. Residues: CASSLGTGVNSPLHF.